One sample yielded the 21 T cell receptor beta chains listed below, sequenced in a study of monozygotic twins with inflammatory bowel disease. Following a re-call of the 5' RACE reads, TCRdb has one entry per CDR3 protein and lacks DNA. This sample's table reports 440,000 or so distinct CDR3 sequences. The material sequenced was blood. These receptors originate from a human donor with ulcerative colitis or Crohn's disease, or a healthy co-twin of an affected twin (not recorded which).

The chain links TRBV10-3 to TRBJ1-4. The V gene's germline CDR1 is ENHRY and CDR2 SYGVKD. This CDR3 region has 14 residues. The CDR3 region is CAISESGVGEKLFF.

The chain recombines TRBV29-1 with TRBJ2-7. From germline, CDR1 is SQVTM and CDR2 ANQGSEA. The CDR3 loop spans 13 amino acids. CDR3 amino acids: CSVEDSLTYEQYF.

The chain recombines TRBV7-2 with TRBJ2-1; TCRdb calls TRBD2, which cannot be checked without DNA. The CDR3 spans 15 residues. CDR1 is SGHTA, CDR2 FQGNSA, per germline. The CDR3 here is CASSPIGGGGNEQFF.

The V and J genes are TRBV28 and TRBJ1-2. This CDR3 spans 12 amino acids. The germline gives CDR1 MDHEN, CDR2 SYDVKM. The CDR3 protein is CASTGEAYGYTF.

The V call is TRBV6-2 or TRBV6-3, the J call TRBJ2-1; TCRdb names TRBD1, which stays unverified in the absence of DNA. CDR3 length: 13 amino acids. Germline V gene lookup returns CDR1 MNHEY and CDR2 SVGEGT. The CDR3: CASNGGHYNEQFF.

The rearrangement links TRBV12-3 or TRBV12-4 to TRBJ2-1; TCRdb's assignment of TRBD2 cannot be checked, as there is no DNA. The CDR3 extends over 13 amino acids. The CDR3 region is CASSVPLAHEQFF.

The chain is built from TRBV28 and TRBJ1-4. The V gene's germline CDR1 is MDHEN and CDR2 SYDVKM. CDR3 size: 13 residues. CDR3 region: CASSVGTGEKLFF.

The chain joins TRBV6-6 to TRBJ1-6. Looked up from germline, CDR1 is MNHNY and CDR2 is SVGAGI (reference sequence). This CDR3 is built from 14 residues. This chain's CDR3 is CASSFSSYNSPLHF.

The chain couples TRBV5-1 to TRBJ2-7; TCRdb selects TRBD1, and the lack of DNA leaves this call unchecked. The CDR3 spans 16 residues. Per the germline V gene, CDR1 is SGHRS and CDR2 is YFSETQ. The CDR3 sequence is CASSPGGEILYVEQYF.

The V call is TRBV5-1, the J call TRBJ2-1; TCRdb designates TRBD2, a call that cannot be tested without DNA. Germline V gene sequence: CDR1 SGHRS, CDR2 YFSETQ. The CDR3 is 15 amino acids. CDR3 in amino acids: CASSLVISGDNEQFF.

The J gene is TRBJ2-5, the V gene TRBV12-2; TCRdb's D gene call, TRBD2, goes unchecked for lack of DNA. TRBV12-2 is a documented pseudogene. CDR3 size: 16 residues. CDR3: CASRQQIGGAWETQYF.

The gene calls are TRBV12-3 or TRBV12-4 and TRBJ1-5; with no DNA, the TCRdb D assignment of TRBD1 cannot be verified. The CDR3 extends over 15 amino acids. CDR3 in amino acids: CASRKRGAEDQPQHF.

The chain links TRBV6-5 to TRBJ1-1; TCRdb returns TRBD1, unconfirmable since there is no DNA. This CDR3 contains 14 residues. Germline values: CDR1 MNHEY, CDR2 SVGAGI. The CDR3 region is CASSTYRVGTEAFF.

The V and J genes are TRBV28 and TRBJ2-5; without DNA, the TCRdb call of TRBD2 cannot be checked. The CDR3 runs 15 residues. In germline, CDR1 is MDHEN, CDR2 SYDVKM. CDR3: CASRGGGGRQETQYF.

The chain is built from TRBV30 and TRBJ2-5; the TCRdb call, TRBD2, lacks DNA for checking. Germline V CDR1 and CDR2: GTSNPN, SVGIG (reference sequence). This CDR3 has 14 amino acids. The CDR3: CAWSGGTSRETQYF.

V gene TRBV6-5 combines with J gene TRBJ1-1. Germline V CDR1 and CDR2: MNHEY, SVGAGI. The CDR3 totals 14 residues. CDR3 loop: CASSYSDLNTEAFF.

The chain couples TRBV2 to TRBJ2-7; TCRdb picks TRBD1, but there is no DNA to check that call. Germline V gene sequence: CDR1 SNHLY, CDR2 FYNNEI. The CDR3 is 13 amino acids. CDR3 loop: CASRGDPSYEQYF. The full variable domain, in which reference TRBV2 and TRBJ2-7 provide the parts outside the CDR3, is EPEVTQTPSHQVTQMGQEVILRCVPISNHLYFYWYRQILGQKVEFLVSFYNNEISEKSEIFDDQFSVERPDGSNFTLKIRSTKLEDSAMYFCASRGDPSYEQYFGPGTRLTVT.

CDR3: CASSLSQNLTNTEAFF. The chain links TRBV5-1 to TRBJ1-1. The CDR3 length is 16 residues. CDR1 is SGHRS and CDR2 is YFSETQ in the germline V gene.

V usage is TRBV15 and J usage is TRBJ1-2. This CDR3 has 14 amino acids. Per the germline V gene, CDR1 is LNHNV and CDR2 is YYDKDF (reference sequence). Here the CDR3 reads CATSRSGTVKGYTF. Full variable domain (rest looked up from reference TRBV15 and TRBJ1-2): DAMVIQNPRYQVTQFGKPVTLSCSQTLNHNVMYWYQQKSSQAPKLLFHYYDKDFNNEADTPDNFQSRRPNTSFCFLDIRSPGLGDTAMYLCATSRSGTVKGYTFGSGTRLTVV.

The rearrangement joins TRBV3-1 to TRBJ2-1; TCRdb designates TRBD2, a call that cannot be tested without DNA. Germline CDR1 and CDR2: LGHDT and YNNKEL (reference sequence). The CDR3 totals 14 residues. The CDR3 here is CASRRATSSNEQFF.

The CDR3 protein is CASSYSFTGTGVSTDTQYF. The rearrangement links TRBV6-2 or TRBV6-3 to TRBJ2-3; no DNA is available, so the TRBD1 call from TCRdb remains unchecked. The CDR3 spans 19 residues. Germline CDR1 and CDR2: MNHEY and SVGEGT.